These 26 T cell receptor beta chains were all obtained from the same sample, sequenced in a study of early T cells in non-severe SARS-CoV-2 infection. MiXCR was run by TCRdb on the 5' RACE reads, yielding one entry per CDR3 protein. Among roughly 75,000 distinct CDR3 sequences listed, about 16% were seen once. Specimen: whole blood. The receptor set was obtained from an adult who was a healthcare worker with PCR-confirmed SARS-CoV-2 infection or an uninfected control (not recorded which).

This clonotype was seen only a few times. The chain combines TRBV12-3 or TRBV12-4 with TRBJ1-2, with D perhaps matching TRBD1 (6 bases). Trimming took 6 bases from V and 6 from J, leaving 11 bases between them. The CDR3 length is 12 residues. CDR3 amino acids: CASRDRSDGYTF. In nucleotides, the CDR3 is TGTGCCAGCAGGGACAGATCAGATGGCTACACCTTC.

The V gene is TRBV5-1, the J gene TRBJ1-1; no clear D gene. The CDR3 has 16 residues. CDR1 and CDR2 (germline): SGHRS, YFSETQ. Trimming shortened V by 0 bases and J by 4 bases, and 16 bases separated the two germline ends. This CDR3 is CASSLDAGVGSTEAFF. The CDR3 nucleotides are TGCGCCAGCAGCTTGGATGCGGGCGTGGGTTCCACTGAAGCTTTCTTT.

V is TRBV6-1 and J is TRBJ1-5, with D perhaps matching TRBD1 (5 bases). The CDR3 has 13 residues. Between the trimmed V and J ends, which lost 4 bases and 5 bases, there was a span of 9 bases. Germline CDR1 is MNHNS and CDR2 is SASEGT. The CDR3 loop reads CASSGDRYQPQHF. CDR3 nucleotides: TGTGCCAGCAGTGGGGACCGCTATCAGCCCCAGCATTTT.

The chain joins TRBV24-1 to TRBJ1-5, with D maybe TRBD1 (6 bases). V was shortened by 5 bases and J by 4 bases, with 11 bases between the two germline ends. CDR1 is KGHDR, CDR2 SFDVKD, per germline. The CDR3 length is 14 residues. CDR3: CATSAQQGNQPQHF. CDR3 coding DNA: TGTGCCACCAGTGCCCAACAGGGAAATCAGCCCCAGCATTTT.

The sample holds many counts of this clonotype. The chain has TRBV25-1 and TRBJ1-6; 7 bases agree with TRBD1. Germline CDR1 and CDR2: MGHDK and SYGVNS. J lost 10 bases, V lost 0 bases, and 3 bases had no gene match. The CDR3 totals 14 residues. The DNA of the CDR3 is TGTGCCAGCAGTGAATATGGAGGGGGCTCACCCCTCCACTTT. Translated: CASSEYGGGSPLHF.

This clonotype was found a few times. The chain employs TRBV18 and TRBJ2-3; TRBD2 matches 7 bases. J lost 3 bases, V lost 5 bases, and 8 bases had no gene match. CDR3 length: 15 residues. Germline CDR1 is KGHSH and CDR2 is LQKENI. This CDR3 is CASSAGLEATDTQYF. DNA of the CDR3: TGTGCCAGCTCAGCTGGACTAGAAGCGACAGATACGCAGTATTTT.

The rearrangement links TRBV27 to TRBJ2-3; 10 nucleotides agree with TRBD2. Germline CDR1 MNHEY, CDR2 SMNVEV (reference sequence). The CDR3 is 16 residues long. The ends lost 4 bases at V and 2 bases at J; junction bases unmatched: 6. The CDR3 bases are TGTGCCAGCAGTTCCCGGACTAGCGGAGTCACAGATACGCAGTATTTT. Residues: CASSSRTSGVTDTQYF.

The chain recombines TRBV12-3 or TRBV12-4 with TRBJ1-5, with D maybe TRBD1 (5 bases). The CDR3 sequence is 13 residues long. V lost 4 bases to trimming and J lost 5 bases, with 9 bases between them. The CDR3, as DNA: TGTGCCAGCAGTTCAGGGAGGGATCAGCCCCAGCATTTT. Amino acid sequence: CASSSGRDQPQHF.

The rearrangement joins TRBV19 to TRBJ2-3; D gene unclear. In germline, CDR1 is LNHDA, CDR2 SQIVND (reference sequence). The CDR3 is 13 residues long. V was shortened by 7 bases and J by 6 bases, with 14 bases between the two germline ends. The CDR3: CASKTAASDTQYF. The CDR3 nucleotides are TGTGCCAGTAAGACCGCGGCAAGCGATACGCAGTATTTT.

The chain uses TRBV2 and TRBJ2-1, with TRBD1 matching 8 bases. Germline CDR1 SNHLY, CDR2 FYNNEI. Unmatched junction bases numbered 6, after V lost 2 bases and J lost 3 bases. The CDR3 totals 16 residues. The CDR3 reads CASSEPVTGGYNEQFF. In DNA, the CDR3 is TGTGCCAGCAGTGAACCGGTAACAGGGGGCTACAATGAGCAGTTCTTC.

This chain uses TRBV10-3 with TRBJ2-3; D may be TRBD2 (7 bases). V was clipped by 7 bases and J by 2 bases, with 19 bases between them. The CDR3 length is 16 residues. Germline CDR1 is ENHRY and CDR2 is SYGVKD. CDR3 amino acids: CAITKRKGGPTDTQYF. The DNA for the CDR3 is TGTGCCATCACTAAGAGGAAGGGGGGGCCCACAGATACGCAGTATTTT.

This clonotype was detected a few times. CDR3 DNA: TGCGCCAGCAGCCCCGGGACAGTCAACGAGCAGTACTTC. Its translation: CASSPGTVNEQYF. The chain recombines TRBV5-1 with TRBJ2-7, with TRBD1 matching 7 bases. The germline gives CDR1 SGHRS, CDR2 YFSETQ. Trimming took 4 bases from V and 5 from J; bases not matched to a gene: 6. There are 13 residues in the CDR3. Filled out from reference TRBV5-1 and TRBJ2-7, the complete variable domain reads KAGVTQTPRYLIKTRGQQVTLSCSPISGHRSVSWYQQTPGQGLQFLFEYFSETQRNKGNFPGRFSGRQFSNSRSEMNVSTLELGDSALYLCASSPGTVNEQYFGPGTRLTVT.

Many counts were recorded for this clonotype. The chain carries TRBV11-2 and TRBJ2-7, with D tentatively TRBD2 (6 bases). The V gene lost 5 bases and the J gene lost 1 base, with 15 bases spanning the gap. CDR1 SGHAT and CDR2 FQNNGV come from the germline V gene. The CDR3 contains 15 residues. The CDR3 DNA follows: TGTGCCAGCAGCGAGTCCTCAGGACTATCCTACGAGCAGTACTTC. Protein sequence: CASSESSGLSYEQYF.

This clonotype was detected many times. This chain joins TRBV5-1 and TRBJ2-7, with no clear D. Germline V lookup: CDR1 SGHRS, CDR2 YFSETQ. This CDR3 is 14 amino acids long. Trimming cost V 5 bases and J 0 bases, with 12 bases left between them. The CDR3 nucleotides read TGCGCCAGCAGTCAGGACGGGTACTCCTACGAGCAGTACTTC. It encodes CASSQDGYSYEQYF. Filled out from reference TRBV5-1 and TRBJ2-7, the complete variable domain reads KAGVTQTPRYLIKTRGQQVTLSCSPISGHRSVSWYQQTPGQGLQFLFEYFSETQRNKGNFPGRFSGRQFSNSRSEMNVSTLELGDSALYLCASSQDGYSYEQYFGPGTRLTVT.

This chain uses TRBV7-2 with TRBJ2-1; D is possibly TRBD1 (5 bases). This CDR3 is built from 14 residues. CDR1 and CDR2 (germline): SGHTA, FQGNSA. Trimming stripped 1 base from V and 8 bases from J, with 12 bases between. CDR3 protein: CASSLGGYFYEQFF. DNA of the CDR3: TGTGCCAGCAGCTTAGGGGGCTACTTCTATGAGCAGTTCTTC.

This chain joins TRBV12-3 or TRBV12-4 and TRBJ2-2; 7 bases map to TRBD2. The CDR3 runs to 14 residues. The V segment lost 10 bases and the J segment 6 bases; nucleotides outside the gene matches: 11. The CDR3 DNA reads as TGTGCCACCGTGGGGGGGAGATCGCCCGGGGAGCTGTTTTTT. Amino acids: CATVGGRSPGELFF.

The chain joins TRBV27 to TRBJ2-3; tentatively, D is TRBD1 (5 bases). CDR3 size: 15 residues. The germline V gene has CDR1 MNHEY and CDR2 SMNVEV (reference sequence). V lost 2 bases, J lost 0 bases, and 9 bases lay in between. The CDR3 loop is CASSLGGASTDTQYF. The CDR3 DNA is TGTGCCAGCAGTTTAGGTGGGGCTAGCACAGATACGCAGTATTTT.

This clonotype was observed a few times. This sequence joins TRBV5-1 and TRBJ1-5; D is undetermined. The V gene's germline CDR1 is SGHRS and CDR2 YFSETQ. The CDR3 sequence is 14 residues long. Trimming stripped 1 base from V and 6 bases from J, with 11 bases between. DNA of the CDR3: TGCGCCAGCAGCTTGAACCCCGCGGTTCAGCCCCAGCATTTT. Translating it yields CASSLNPAVQPQHF.

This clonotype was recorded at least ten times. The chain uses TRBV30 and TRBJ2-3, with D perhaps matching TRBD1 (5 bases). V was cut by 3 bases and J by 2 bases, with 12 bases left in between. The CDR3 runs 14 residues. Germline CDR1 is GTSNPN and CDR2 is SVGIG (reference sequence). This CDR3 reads CAWSTGADTDTQYF. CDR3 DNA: TGTGCCTGGAGCACAGGCGCCGACACAGATACGCAGTATTTT.

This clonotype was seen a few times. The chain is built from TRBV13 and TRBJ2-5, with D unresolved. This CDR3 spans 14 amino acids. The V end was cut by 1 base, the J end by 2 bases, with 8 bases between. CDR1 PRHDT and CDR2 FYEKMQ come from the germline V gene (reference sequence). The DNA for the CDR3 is TGTGCCAGCAGCTTAGTAGGCAGACAAGAGACCCAGTACTTC. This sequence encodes CASSLVGRQETQYF.

This chain's CDR3 is CASSSLAGGPWSEQFF. The CDR3 region has the DNA TGTGCCAGCAGTTCTTTAGCGGGAGGGCCGTGGAGTGAGCAGTTCTTC. The chain combines TRBV6-5 with TRBJ2-1, with 11 bases matching TRBD2. The CDR3 runs to 16 residues. Germline CDR1 MNHEY, CDR2 SVGAGI. Trimming took 4 bases from V and 9 from J; bases not matched to a gene: 11.

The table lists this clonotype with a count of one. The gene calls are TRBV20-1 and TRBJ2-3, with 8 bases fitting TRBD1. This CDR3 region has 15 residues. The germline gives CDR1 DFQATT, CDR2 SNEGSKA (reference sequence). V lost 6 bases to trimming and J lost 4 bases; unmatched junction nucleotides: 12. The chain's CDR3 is CSAQGARSSSDTQYF. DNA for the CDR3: TGCAGTGCCCAGGGGGCAAGGTCAAGCTCAGATACGCAGTATTTT.

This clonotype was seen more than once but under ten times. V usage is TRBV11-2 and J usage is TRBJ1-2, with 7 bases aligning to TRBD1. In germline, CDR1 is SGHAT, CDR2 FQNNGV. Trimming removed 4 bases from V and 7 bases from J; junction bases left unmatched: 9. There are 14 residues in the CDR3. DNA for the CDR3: TGTGCCAGCAGCTCGTTGAGGGGGCACGGTGGCTACACCTTC. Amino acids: CASSSLRGHGGYTF.

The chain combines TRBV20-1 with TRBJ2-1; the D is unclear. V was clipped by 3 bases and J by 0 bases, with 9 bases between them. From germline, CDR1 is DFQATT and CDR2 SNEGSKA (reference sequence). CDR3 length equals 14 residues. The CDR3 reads CSASPLSSYNEQFF. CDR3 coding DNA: TGCAGTGCTAGCCCCCTCAGCTCCTACAATGAGCAGTTCTTC.

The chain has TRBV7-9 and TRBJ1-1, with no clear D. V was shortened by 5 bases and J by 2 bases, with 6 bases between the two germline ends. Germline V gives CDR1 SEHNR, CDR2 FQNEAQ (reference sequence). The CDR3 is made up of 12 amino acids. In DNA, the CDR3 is TGTGCCAGCAGCCAGAGTAACACTGAAGCTTTCTTT. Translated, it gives CASSQSNTEAFF.

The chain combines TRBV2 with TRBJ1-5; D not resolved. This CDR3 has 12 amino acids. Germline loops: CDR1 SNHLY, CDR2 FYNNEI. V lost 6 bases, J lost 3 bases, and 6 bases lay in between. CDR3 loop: CASREVNQPQHF. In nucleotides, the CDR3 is TGTGCCAGCAGGGAGGTCAATCAGCCCCAGCATTTT.